This T cell receptor (beta chain) was identified during a study of post-analysis software for immune sequencing data. Study at large: Relapsing-remitting, secondary progressive and progressive-relapsing courses of multiple sclerosis were included. Whole-study results and caveats: With TRBV5-6, TRBV5-1 and TRBV20-1 included, several TRBV segments were more frequent in patients than in controls. In multiple sclerosis, normalized Chao1 diversity was significantly below that of controls. Batch-matched samples strongly co-clustered by F measure.

The CDR3 length is 16 residues. Trimming shortened V by 0 bases and J by 13 bases, and 22 bases separated the two germline ends. Germline CDR1 MGHRA, CDR2 YSYEKL. This clonotype showed up just a few times. Its antigen is not known. Incorporated into the TCR beta cDNA libraries were unique molecular identifiers, which served to reduce PCR and sequencing biases. TCRdb redid the calling of the PCR reads with MiXCR, one entry per CDR3 protein. The data contain roughly 430,000 distinct CDR3 sequences, 30% to 40% of them seen just once; the ten biggest clones take up approximately 7.1%. Sequencing used blood. The origin of this receptor is a girl aged 2 to 10 with multiple sclerosis. V gene TRBV4-1 combines with J gene TRBJ2-4, with a tentative D call TRBD1 (6 bases). The CDR3 here is CASSQDELQGRQEQYF. In DNA, the CDR3 is TGCGCCAGCAGCCAAGACGAACTACAGGGAAGGCAAGAGCAGTACTTC.